This T cell receptor beta chain was recorded in a study of blood T cell repertoires in COVID-19. Germline lookup yields CDR1 MRHNA and CDR2 SNTAGT. The length of the CDR3 is 15 residues. The trim removed 6 bases at V and 4 bases at J, leaving 8 bases unmatched. Assay used: immunoSEQ multiplex PCR; TCRdb lists only in-frame clones, some missing. The sample has 150,000 to 200,000 clones; 81% are singletons. The sequencing input was peripheral blood. The rearrangement joins TRBV6-4 to TRBJ2-1, with 8 bases lining up with TRBD2. The TCR originated in a man aged 55 to 70 with active or convalescent COVID-19. The CDR3: CASSPLAGGYNEQFF. The CDR3 DNA follows: TGTGCCAGCAGCCCCCTTGCGGGGGGTTACAATGAGCAGTTCTTC.